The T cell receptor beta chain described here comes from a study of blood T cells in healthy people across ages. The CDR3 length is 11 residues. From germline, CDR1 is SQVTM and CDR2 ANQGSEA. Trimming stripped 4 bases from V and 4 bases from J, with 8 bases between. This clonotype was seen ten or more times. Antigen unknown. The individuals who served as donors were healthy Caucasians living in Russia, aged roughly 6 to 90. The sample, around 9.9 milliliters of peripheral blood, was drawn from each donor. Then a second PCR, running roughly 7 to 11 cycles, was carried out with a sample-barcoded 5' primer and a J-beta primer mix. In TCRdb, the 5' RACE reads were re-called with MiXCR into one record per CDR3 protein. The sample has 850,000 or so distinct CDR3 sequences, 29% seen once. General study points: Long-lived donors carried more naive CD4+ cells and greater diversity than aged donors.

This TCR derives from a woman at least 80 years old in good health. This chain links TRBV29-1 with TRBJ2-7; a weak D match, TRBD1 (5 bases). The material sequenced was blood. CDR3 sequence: CSVGPGYEQYF. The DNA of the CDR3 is TGCAGCGTTGGGCCAGGGTACGAGCAGTACTTC.